The source of this T cell receptor beta chain is a study of regulatory T cells in long-lasting Graves disease. Whole-study results and caveats: New patients shared around 920 public clonotypes, fewer than the roughly 2,500 shared by persistent patients. There was favoring of TRBV28, TRBJ1-2 and TRBJ2-5 in persistent disease.

Germline trimming cut 3 bases from V and 7 bases from J; bases unmatched to any gene: 6. The CDR3 runs to 15 residues. The time point was: newly diagnosed GD, antithyroid drugs for less than 3 months. From PBMCs, RNA was extracted and then used to make the TCR library. Researchers made TCR beta libraries by using iRepertoire HTBI primers and running Arm-PCR on CDR3 regions. From the multiplex PCR reads, TCRdb called clonotypes with MiXCR, one entry per CDR3 protein. This sample has fewer than 350,000 distinct CDR3 sequences, with about 18% found just once. Ten or more counts support this clonotype. The antigen is unknown.

V and J are TRBV12-3 or TRBV12-4 and TRBJ1-5; 10 nucleotides match TRBD1. This receptor was taken from a female donor with Graves disease. Sample: peripheral blood mononuclear cells (PBMCs), taken at new diagnosis, from a patient treated with antithyroid drugs. As DNA, the CDR3 is TGTGCCAGCAGTTTGGGGACAGGGGAGGACCAGCCCCAGCATTTT. Protein product: CASSLGTGEDQPQHF.